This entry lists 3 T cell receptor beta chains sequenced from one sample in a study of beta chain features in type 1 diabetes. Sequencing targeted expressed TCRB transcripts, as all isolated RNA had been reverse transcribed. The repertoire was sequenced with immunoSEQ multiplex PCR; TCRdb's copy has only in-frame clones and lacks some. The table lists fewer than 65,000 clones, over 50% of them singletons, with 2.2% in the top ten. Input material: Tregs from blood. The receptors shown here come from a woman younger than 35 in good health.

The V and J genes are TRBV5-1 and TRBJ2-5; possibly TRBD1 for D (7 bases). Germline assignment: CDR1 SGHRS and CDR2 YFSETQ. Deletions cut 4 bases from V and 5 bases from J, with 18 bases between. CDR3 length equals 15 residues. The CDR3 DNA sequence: TGCGCCAGCAGCCCGGAGGGACAGTTTGCGGAGACCCAGTACTTC. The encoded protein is CASSPEGQFAETQYF.

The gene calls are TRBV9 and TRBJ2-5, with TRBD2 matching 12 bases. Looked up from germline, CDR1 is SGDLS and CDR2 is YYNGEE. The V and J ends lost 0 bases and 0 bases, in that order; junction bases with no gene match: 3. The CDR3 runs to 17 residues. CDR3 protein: CASSVGLAGAHQETQYF. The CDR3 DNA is TGTGCCAGCAGCGTAGGACTAGCGGGGGCTCACCAAGAGACCCAGTACTTC.

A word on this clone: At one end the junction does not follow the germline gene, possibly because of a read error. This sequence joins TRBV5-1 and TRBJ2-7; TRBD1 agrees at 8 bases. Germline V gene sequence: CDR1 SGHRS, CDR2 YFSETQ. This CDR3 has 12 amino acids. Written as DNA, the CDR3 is TGCGCCAGCAGCGGAGGGGACAGGCCCGTAGACTTC. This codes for CASSGGDRPVDF.